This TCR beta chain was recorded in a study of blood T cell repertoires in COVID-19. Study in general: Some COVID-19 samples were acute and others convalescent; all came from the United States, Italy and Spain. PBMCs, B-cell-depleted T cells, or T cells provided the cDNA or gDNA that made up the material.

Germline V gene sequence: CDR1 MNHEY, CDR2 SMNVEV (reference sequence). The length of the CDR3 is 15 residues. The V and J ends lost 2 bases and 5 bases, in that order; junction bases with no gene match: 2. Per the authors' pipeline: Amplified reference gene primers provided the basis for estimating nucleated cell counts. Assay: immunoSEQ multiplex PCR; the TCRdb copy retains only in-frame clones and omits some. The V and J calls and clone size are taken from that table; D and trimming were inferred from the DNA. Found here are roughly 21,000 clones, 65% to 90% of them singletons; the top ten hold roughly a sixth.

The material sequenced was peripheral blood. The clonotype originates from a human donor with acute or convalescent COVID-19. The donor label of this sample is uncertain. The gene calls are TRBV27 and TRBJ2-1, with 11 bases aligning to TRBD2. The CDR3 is CASSLPGLADNEQFF. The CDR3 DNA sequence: TGTGCCAGCAGTTTACCGGGACTAGCGGACAATGAGCAGTTCTTC.